These T cell receptor beta chains were read from a single sample in a study of graft-versus-host responses after intestinal transplantation. Sequenced by immunoSEQ multiplex PCR; TCRdb stores in-frame clones only, minus some. The sample carries just over 70,000 clones, approximately 87% recorded once. Antigens for these TCRs are unknown. Material: unstimulated CD4+ T cells sorted from spleen or lymph node cells, obtained before transplant. The receptor set was obtained from a human donor who was the organ donor for an intestinal transplant. CDR3s include the opening cysteine and the closing phenylalanine or tryptophan. The D gene is left open where the match is weak. Clone size, where shown, is once, few, many, or a class for clones that have expanded.

D gene: TRBD2; V gene: TRBV28; clone size: -; J gene: TRBJ2-3; CDR3 DNA: TGTGCCAGCAGTTTACGGGGTAGCGGGGGGGCCACAGATACGCAGTATTTT; CDR3 protein: CASSLRGSGGATDTQYF
D gene: -; V gene: TRBV7-6; clone size: -; J gene: TRBJ2-3; CDR3 DNA: TGTGCCAGCAGCATGGGACTTTCAGATACGCAGTATTTT; CDR3 protein: CASSMGLSDTQYF
D gene: TRBD1; V gene: TRBV7-2; clone size: -; J gene: TRBJ1-2; CDR3 DNA: TGTGCCAGCAGCGTTGCCCGGGACAGGCCCTATGGCTACACCTTC; CDR3 protein: CASSVARDRPYGYTF
D gene: TRBD1; V gene: TRBV2; clone size: few; J gene: TRBJ1-5; CDR3 DNA: TGTGCCAGCAGTGAAGACAGGGGAAGCACCGGAGCCCAGCATTTT; CDR3 protein: CASSEDRGSTGAQHF
D gene: TRBD1; V gene: TRBV18; clone size: -; J gene: TRBJ2-5; CDR3 DNA: TGTGCCAGCTCAAGACAGGGGTTAAAGTTGACCCAGTACTTC; CDR3 protein: CASSRQGLKLTQYF
D gene: -; V gene: TRBV5-1; clone size: -; J gene: TRBJ1-5; CDR3 DNA: TGCGCCAGCAGTATTGACGGGGGTGGGCAGCCCCAGCATTTT; CDR3 protein: CASSIDGGGQPQHF
D gene: -; V gene: TRBV6-1; clone size: -; J gene: TRBJ1-5; CDR3 DNA: TGTGCCAGCAGTATTCCCGGGACACAGAATCAGCCCCAGCATTTT; CDR3 protein: CASSIPGTQNQPQHF
D gene: -; V gene: TRBV28; clone size: -; J gene: TRBJ1-1; CDR3 DNA: TGTGCCAGCAGTCACGGACAGAACACTGAAGCTTTCTTT; CDR3 protein: CASSHGQNTEAFF
D gene: -; V gene: TRBV6-5; clone size: -; J gene: TRBJ1-5; CDR3 DNA: TGTGCCAGCAGTTTGGGACACCTCGCGACCCAGCATTTT; CDR3 protein: CASSLGHLATQHF
D gene: -; V gene: TRBV5-1; clone size: -; J gene: TRBJ1-1; CDR3 DNA: TGCGCCAGCGAAAACAGGGAGGGCACTGAAGCTTTCTTT; CDR3 protein: CASENREGTEAFF
D gene: -; V gene: TRBV28; clone size: -; J gene: TRBJ1-2; CDR3 DNA: TGTGCCAGCAGTTTACGTAGTTATGGCTACACCTTC; CDR3 protein: CASSLRSYGYTF
D gene: -; V gene: TRBV11-3; clone size: -; J gene: TRBJ2-2; CDR3 DNA: TGTGCCAGCAGCTTAGAGACAGGTACCGGGGAGCTGTTTTTT; CDR3 protein: CASSLETGTGELFF
D gene: -; V gene: TRBV10-3; clone size: -; J gene: TRBJ2-2; CDR3 DNA: TGTGCCATCAAAAAGTATGCCACACCCTCAACCGGGGAGCTGTTTTTT; CDR3 protein: CAIKKYATPSTGELFF
D gene: TRBD1; V gene: TRBV6-1; clone size: once; J gene: TRBJ1-1; CDR3 DNA: TGTGCCAGCAGAGTTCAGGGGGCTGGAGCTGAAGCTTTCTTT; CDR3 protein: CASRVQGAGAEAFF
D gene: -; V gene: TRBV5-8; clone size: -; J gene: TRBJ1-5; CDR3 DNA: TGTGCCAGCAGCCCGCCGGGGGGTGGCAATCAGCCCCAGCATTTT; CDR3 protein: CASSPPGGGNQPQHF
D gene: -; V gene: TRBV25-1; clone size: -; J gene: TRBJ2-1; CDR3 DNA: TGTGCCAGCAGTGAATCCCTCGGTGCGGGGTTTGGTGAGCAGTTCTTC; CDR3 protein: CASSESLGAGFGEQFF
D gene: TRBD1; V gene: TRBV6-5; clone size: -; J gene: TRBJ1-5; CDR3 DNA: TGTGCCAGCAGCAGACAGGGGTTTAGTCAGCCCCAGCATTTT; CDR3 protein: CASSRQGFSQPQHF
D gene: -; V gene: TRBV19; clone size: once; J gene: TRBJ1-2; CDR3 DNA: TGTGCCAGTATGGGGGGGAACTATGGCTACACCTTC; CDR3 protein: CASMGGNYGYTF
D gene: TRBD1; V gene: TRBV29-1; clone size: -; J gene: TRBJ2-1; CDR3 DNA: TGCAGCGTTGGGGACAGGGTATTCGATGAGCAGTTCTTC; CDR3 protein: CSVGDRVFDEQFF
D gene: TRBD1; V gene: TRBV2; clone size: -; J gene: TRBJ2-3; CDR3 DNA: TGTGCCAGCAGAATGGACAGGGCATACACAGATACGCAGTATTTT; CDR3 protein: CASRMDRAYTDTQYF
D gene: TRBD1; V gene: TRBV6-5; clone size: -; J gene: TRBJ2-5; CDR3 DNA: TGTGCCAGCAGTTACGCTGGACAGGGAGAAGAGACCCAGTACTTC; CDR3 protein: CASSYAGQGEETQYF
D gene: TRBD1; V gene: TRBV19; clone size: -; J gene: TRBJ2-1; CDR3 DNA: TGTGCCAGTAGTGTCCCGGGACAGGGCGGCAATGAGCAGTTCTTC; CDR3 protein: CASSVPGQGGNEQFF
D gene: TRBD2; V gene: TRBV15; clone size: -; J gene: TRBJ2-1; CDR3 DNA: TGTGCCACCAGCAGACCCTCAAGGGGACTAGCGGGGGACAATGAGCAGTTCTTC; CDR3 protein: CATSRPSRGLAGDNEQFF
D gene: -; V gene: TRBV29-1; clone size: -; J gene: TRBJ2-5; CDR3 DNA: TGCAGCGTTGAAGGGGCGGAGACCCAGTACTTC; CDR3 protein: CSVEGAETQYF
D gene: TRBD2; V gene: TRBV7-2; clone size: few; J gene: TRBJ2-1; CDR3 DNA: TGTGCCAGCAGCTTAGATGGGTTGCTAGCGGGGGGGTACAATGAGCAGTTCTTC; CDR3 protein: CASSLDGLLAGGYNEQFF
D gene: -; V gene: TRBV28; clone size: -; J gene: TRBJ1-5; CDR3 DNA: TGTGCCAGCAGTTTAGAGGGTTATAGCAATCAGCCCCAGCATTTT; CDR3 protein: CASSLEGYSNQPQHF
D gene: TRBD1; V gene: TRBV2; clone size: -; J gene: TRBJ1-6; CDR3 DNA: TGTGCCAGCAGTGAAGCGACAGGGGTTGGGTCACCCCTCCACTTT; CDR3 protein: CASSEATGVGSPLHF
D gene: -; V gene: TRBV28; clone size: -; J gene: TRBJ2-1; CDR3 DNA: TGTGCCAGCACTCGTCGCGTCCGGGTGGGGCACAATGAGCAGTTCTTC; CDR3 protein: CASTRRVRVGHNEQFF
D gene: -; V gene: TRBV4-2; clone size: -; J gene: TRBJ2-1; CDR3 DNA: TGTGCCAGCAGCCAAGGTTCCGGGGGTGTATACAATGAGCAGTTCTTC; CDR3 protein: CASSQGSGGVYNEQFF
D gene: TRBD1; V gene: TRBV28; clone size: -; J gene: TRBJ1-1; CDR3 DNA: TGTGCCAGCAGTACCCCAGGGGGCCTGAACACTGAAGCTTTCTTT; CDR3 protein: CASSTPGGLNTEAFF
D gene: -; V gene: TRBV5-1; clone size: -; J gene: TRBJ1-1; CDR3 DNA: TGCGCCAGCAGCCTCAATCTGGGCGAAGCTTTCTTT; CDR3 protein: CASSLNLGEAFF
D gene: TRBD1; V gene: TRBV30; clone size: -; J gene: TRBJ2-1; CDR3 DNA: TGTGCCTGGAGTCGCCGGGACAGGGGGCGCCTCAATGAGCAGTTCTTC; CDR3 protein: CAWSRRDRGRLNEQFF
D gene: TRBD1; V gene: TRBV2; clone size: -; J gene: TRBJ1-2; CDR3 DNA: TGTGCCAGCAGGGGACAGGGGGGAGCCGGGGGGGTCTACACCTTC; CDR3 protein: CASRGQGGAGGVYTF
D gene: -; V gene: TRBV29-1; clone size: -; J gene: TRBJ1-1; CDR3 DNA: TGCAGCGTCGTTACGGGTGGTACTGAAGCTTTCTTT; CDR3 protein: CSVVTGGTEAFF
D gene: -; V gene: TRBV19; clone size: -; J gene: TRBJ1-2; CDR3 DNA: TGTGCCAGTAGCGGACAGATATGGGGCTACACCTTC; CDR3 protein: CASSGQIWGYTF
D gene: TRBD2; V gene: TRBV29-1; clone size: -; J gene: TRBJ2-5; CDR3 DNA: TGCAGCGGACTAGCGGGGGGCACCGGGGAGACCCAGTACTTC; CDR3 protein: CSGLAGGTGETQYF
D gene: TRBD1; V gene: TRBV28; clone size: -; J gene: TRBJ2-1; CDR3 DNA: TGTGCCAGCACTACTGACAGGGGGACTCGGAATGAGCAGTTCTTC; CDR3 protein: CASTTDRGTRNEQFF
D gene: -; V gene: TRBV10-1; clone size: -; J gene: TRBJ2-2; CDR3 DNA: TGCGCCAGCAGTGAGTCGACCCGACAGACCTCTTTCGGGAGCACCGGGGAGCTGTTTTTT; CDR3 protein: CASSESTRQTSFGSTGELFF
D gene: -; V gene: TRBV28; clone size: -; J gene: TRBJ1-5; CDR3 DNA: TGTGCCAGCAGTCCCCCGGTACAGGGCTACCAGCCCCAGCATTTT; CDR3 protein: CASSPPVQGYQPQHF
D gene: -; V gene: TRBV6-5; clone size: -; J gene: TRBJ1-2; CDR3 DNA: TGTGCCAGCAGTTACTTCGGGCAAAGCGGTGGCTACACCTTC; CDR3 protein: CASSYFGQSGGYTF
D gene: -; V gene: TRBV6-1; clone size: -; J gene: TRBJ1-2; CDR3 DNA: TGTGCCAGCAGTGGGAGACGTCTTCCAGAATACGGCTACACCTTC; CDR3 protein: CASSGRRLPEYGYTF
D gene: TRBD1; V gene: TRBV14; clone size: -; J gene: TRBJ1-6; CDR3 DNA: TGTGCCAGCAGCCCACGGACAGGGTCTAATTCACCCCTCCACTTT; CDR3 protein: CASSPRTGSNSPLHF
D gene: TRBD1; V gene: TRBV6-1; clone size: -; J gene: TRBJ1-5; CDR3 DNA: TGTGCCAGCAGGGGACAGGGGACCAATCAGCCCCAGCATTTT; CDR3 protein: CASRGQGTNQPQHF
D gene: -; V gene: TRBV5-5; clone size: -; J gene: TRBJ1-5; CDR3 DNA: TGTGCCAGCAGCCCCCAAACAGGGAATCAGCCCCAGCATTTT; CDR3 protein: CASSPQTGNQPQHF
D gene: -; V gene: TRBV10-3; clone size: -; J gene: TRBJ2-5; CDR3 DNA: TGTGCCATCAGTGAAGGGGAAAAGACCCAGTACTTC; CDR3 protein: CAISEGEKTQYF
D gene: -; V gene: TRBV28; clone size: -; J gene: TRBJ1-5; CDR3 DNA: TGTGCCAGCAGTTTCGTCGCGGGGAATCAGCCCCAGCATTTT; CDR3 protein: CASSFVAGNQPQHF
D gene: -; V gene: TRBV30; clone size: -; J gene: TRBJ1-1; CDR3 DNA: TGTGCCTGGAGTCCTTTTTTCGAAGCTTTCTTT; CDR3 protein: CAWSPFFEAFF
D gene: TRBD2; V gene: TRBV5-1; clone size: -; J gene: TRBJ2-5; CDR3 DNA: TGCGCCAGCAGCTTGGCGGGAGGGGAGACCCAGTACTTC; CDR3 protein: CASSLAGGETQYF
D gene: -; V gene: TRBV30; clone size: -; J gene: TRBJ1-1; CDR3 DNA: TGTGCCTGGAATTCGTCTGGGGGGGCGAAGCCCACGCCCACTGAAGCTTTCTTT; CDR3 protein: CAWNSSGGAKPTPTEAFF
D gene: -; V gene: TRBV9; clone size: -; J gene: TRBJ2-5; CDR3 DNA: TGTGCCAGCAGCAACCTGGACAGCCAAGAGACCCAGTACTTC; CDR3 protein: CASSNLDSQETQYF
D gene: TRBD2; V gene: TRBV6-4; clone size: -; J gene: TRBJ2-3; CDR3 DNA: TGTGCCACCTCCACTAGCGGGGCCACAGATACGCAGTATTTT; CDR3 protein: CATSTSGATDTQYF
D gene: -; V gene: TRBV6-6; clone size: few; J gene: TRBJ2-2; CDR3 DNA: TGTGCCAGCAGTTACAAAGGGGTTACCGGGGAGCTGTTTTTT; CDR3 protein: CASSYKGVTGELFF
D gene: -; V gene: TRBV7-2; clone size: -; J gene: TRBJ1-1; CDR3 DNA: TGTGCCAGCAGCTCTCGGCAGGGCACTGAAGCTTTCTTT; CDR3 protein: CASSSRQGTEAFF
D gene: TRBD2; V gene: TRBV4-3; clone size: -; J gene: TRBJ2-5; CDR3 DNA: TGCGCCAGCAGCCAAGACATTCTAGCGGGGAAAGAGACCCAGTACTTC; CDR3 protein: CASSQDILAGKETQYF
D gene: -; V gene: TRBV29-1; clone size: -; J gene: TRBJ2-1; CDR3 DNA: TGCAGCGTGCGGGGACGATCCTACAATGAGCAGTTCTTC; CDR3 protein: CSVRGRSYNEQFF
D gene: TRBD2; V gene: TRBV9; clone size: -; J gene: TRBJ2-3; CDR3 DNA: TGTGCCAGCAGCCCTGGGGGACTAGCCGGCACAGATACGCAGTATTTT; CDR3 protein: CASSPGGLAGTDTQYF
D gene: TRBD2; V gene: TRBV11-3; clone size: -; J gene: TRBJ2-1; CDR3 DNA: TGTGCCAGCAGCTTGGGGAGGGGCTCCTACAATGAGCAGTTCTTC; CDR3 protein: CASSLGRGSYNEQFF
D gene: TRBD1; V gene: TRBV29-1; clone size: -; J gene: TRBJ1-6; CDR3 DNA: TGCAGCGCCCGACAGGGATCGGATTCACCCCTCCACTTT; CDR3 protein: CSARQGSDSPLHF
D gene: TRBD2; V gene: TRBV27; clone size: -; J gene: TRBJ2-5; CDR3 DNA: TGTGCCAGCAGTTTAGCCCGCACTAGCGGGGGGCAAGAGACCCAGTACTTC; CDR3 protein: CASSLARTSGGQETQYF
D gene: TRBD2; V gene: TRBV30; clone size: -; J gene: TRBJ2-5; CDR3 DNA: TGTGCCTGGAGTTTGACTAGCGGGGACGTACAGTACTTC; CDR3 protein: CAWSLTSGDVQYF